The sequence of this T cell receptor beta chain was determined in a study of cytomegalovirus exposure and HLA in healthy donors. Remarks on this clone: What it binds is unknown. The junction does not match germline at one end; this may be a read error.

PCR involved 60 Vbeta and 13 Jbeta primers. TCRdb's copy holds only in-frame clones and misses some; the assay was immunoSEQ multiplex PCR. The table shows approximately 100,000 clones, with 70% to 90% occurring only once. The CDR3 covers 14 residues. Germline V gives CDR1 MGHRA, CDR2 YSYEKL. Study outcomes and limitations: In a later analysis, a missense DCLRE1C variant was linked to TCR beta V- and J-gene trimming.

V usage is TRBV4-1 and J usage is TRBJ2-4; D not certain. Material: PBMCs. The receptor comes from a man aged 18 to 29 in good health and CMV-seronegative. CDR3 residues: CASSQDLEKNIQYF. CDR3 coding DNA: TGTGCCAGCAGCCAAGATCTTGAGAAAAACATTCAGTACTTC.